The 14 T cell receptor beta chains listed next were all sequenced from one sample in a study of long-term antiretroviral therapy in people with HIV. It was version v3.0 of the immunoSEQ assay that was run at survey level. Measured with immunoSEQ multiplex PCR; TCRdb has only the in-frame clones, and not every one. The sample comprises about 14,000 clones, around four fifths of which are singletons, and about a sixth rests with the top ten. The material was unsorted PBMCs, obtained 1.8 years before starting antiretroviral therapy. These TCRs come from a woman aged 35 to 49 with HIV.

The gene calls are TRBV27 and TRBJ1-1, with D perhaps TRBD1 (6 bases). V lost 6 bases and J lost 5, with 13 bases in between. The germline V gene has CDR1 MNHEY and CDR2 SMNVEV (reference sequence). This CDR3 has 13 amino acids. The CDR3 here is CASRGTGMTEAFF. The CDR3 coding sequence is TGTGCCAGCAGGGGCACAGGGATGACTGAAGCTTTCTTT.

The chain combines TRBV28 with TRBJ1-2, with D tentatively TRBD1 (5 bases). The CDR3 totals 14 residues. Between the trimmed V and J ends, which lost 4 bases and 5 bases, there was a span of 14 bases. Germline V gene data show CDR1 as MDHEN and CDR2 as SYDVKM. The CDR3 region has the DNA TGTGCCAGCAGTTCCTCTGGGGCGGAGTATGGCTACACCTTC. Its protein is CASSSSGAEYGYTF.

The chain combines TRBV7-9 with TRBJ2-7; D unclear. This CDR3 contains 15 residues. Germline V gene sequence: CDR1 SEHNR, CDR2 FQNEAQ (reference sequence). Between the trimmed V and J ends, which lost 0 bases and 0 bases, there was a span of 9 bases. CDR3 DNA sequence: TGTGCCAGCAGCTTAGCTGGGTCTAGCTCCTACGAGCAGTACTTC. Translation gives CASSLAGSSSYEQYF.

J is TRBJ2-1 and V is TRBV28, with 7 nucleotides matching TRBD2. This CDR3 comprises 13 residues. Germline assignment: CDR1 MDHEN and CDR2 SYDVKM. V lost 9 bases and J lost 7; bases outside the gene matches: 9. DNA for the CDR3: TGTGCCAGTGGACTAGACCAGACAAATGAGCAGTTCTTC. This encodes CASGLDQTNEQFF.

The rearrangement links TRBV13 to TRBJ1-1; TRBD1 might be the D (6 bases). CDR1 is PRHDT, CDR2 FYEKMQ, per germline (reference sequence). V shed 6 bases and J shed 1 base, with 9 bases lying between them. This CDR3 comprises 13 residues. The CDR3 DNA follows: TGTGCCAGCAGTAGGACAGCGAACACTGAAGCTTTCTTT. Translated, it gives CASSRTANTEAFF.

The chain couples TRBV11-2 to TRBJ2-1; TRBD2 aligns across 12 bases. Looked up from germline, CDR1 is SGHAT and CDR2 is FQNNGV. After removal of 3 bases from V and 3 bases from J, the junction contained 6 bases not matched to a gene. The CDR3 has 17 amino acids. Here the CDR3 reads CASSFLLAGGHYNEQFF. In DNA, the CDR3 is TGTGCCAGCAGCTTTTTACTAGCGGGAGGCCACTACAATGAGCAGTTCTTC.

The CDR3 DNA reads TGTGCCACCTTTTTTGGCGGGAGATGTGTCTACGAGCAGTACTTC. Its protein is CATFFGGRCVYEQYF. The chain is built from TRBV19 and TRBJ2-7, with 7 bases aligning to TRBD2. Germline CDR1 reads LNHDA; CDR2 reads SQIVND (reference sequence). The CDR3 length is 15 residues. Trimming cost V 10 bases and J 3 bases; bases outside gene matches: 15.

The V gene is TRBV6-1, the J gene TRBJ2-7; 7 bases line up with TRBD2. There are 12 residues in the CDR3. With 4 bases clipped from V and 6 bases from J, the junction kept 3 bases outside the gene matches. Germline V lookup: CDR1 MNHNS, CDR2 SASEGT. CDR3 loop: CASSATSFEQYF. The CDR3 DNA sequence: TGTGCCAGCAGTGCGACTAGCTTCGAGCAGTACTTC.

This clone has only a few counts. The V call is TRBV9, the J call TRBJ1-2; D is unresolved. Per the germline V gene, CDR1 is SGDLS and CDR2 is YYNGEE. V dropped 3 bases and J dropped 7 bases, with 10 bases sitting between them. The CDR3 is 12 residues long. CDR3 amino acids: CASSESSRGYTF. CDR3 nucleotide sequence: TGTGCCAGCAGCGAGAGCTCCCGTGGCTACACCTTC.

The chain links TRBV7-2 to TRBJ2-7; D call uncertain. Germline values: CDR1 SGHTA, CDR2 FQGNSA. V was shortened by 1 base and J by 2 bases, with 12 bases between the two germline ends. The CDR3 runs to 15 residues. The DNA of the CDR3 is TGTGCCAGCAGCTTAGGCAGCAACAGCCCCTACGAGCAGTACTTC. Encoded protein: CASSLGSNSPYEQYF.

The CDR3 nucleotides are TGTGCCAGTAGTCTAGCGGGAGGAATCTCCTACGAGCAGTACTTC. This translates into CASSLAGGISYEQYF. V gene TRBV19 combines with J gene TRBJ2-7; 11 nucleotides agree with TRBD2. There are 15 residues in the CDR3. Germline CDR1 and CDR2: LNHDA and SQIVND (reference sequence). J was trimmed by 0 bases and V by 5 bases; bases with no gene match: 3.

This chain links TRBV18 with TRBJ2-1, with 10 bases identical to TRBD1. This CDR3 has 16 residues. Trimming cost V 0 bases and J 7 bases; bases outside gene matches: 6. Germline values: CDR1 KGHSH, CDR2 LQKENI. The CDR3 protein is CASSPPGTGVGNEQFF. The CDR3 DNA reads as TGTGCCAGCTCACCACCCGGGACAGGGGTGGGGAATGAGCAGTTCTTC.

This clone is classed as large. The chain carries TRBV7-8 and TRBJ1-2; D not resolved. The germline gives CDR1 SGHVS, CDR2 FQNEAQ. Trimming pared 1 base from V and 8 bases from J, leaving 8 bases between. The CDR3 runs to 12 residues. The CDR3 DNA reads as TGTGCCAGCAGCTTAGGGAAGGAGGGCTACACCTTC. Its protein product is CASSLGKEGYTF.

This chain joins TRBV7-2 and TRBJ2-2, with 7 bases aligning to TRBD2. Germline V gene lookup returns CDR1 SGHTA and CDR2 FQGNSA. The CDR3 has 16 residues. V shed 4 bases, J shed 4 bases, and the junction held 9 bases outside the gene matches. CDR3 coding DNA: TGTGCCAGCAGCTCCAAGCGGGGCTGGGGCACCGGGGAGCTGTTTTTT. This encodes CASSSKRGWGTGELFF. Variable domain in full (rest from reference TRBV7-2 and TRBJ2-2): GAGVSQSPSNKVTEKGKDVELRCDPISGHTALYWYRQSLGQGLEFLIYFQGNSAPDKSGLPSDRFSAERTGGSVSTLTIQRTQQEDSAVYLCASSSKRGWGTGELFFGEGSRLTVL.